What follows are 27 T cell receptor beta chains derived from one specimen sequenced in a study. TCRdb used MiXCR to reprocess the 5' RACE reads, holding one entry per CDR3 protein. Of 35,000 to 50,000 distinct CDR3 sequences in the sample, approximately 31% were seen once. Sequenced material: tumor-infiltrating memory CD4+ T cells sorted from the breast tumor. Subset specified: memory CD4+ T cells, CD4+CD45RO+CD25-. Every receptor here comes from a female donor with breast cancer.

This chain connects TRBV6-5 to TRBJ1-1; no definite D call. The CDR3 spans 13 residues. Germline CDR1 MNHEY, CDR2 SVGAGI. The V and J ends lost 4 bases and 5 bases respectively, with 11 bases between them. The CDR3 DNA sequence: TGTGCCAGCAGTTCGGGCAGGCGTACTGAAGCTTTCTTT. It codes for CASSSGRRTEAFF.

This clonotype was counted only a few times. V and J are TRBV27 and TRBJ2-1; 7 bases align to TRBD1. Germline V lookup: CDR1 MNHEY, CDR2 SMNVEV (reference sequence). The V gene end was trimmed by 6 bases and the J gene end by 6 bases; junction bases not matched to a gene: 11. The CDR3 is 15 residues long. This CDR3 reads CASSHDRETANEQFF. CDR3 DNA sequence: TGTGCCAGCAGCCACGACAGGGAGACGGCCAATGAGCAGTTCTTC.

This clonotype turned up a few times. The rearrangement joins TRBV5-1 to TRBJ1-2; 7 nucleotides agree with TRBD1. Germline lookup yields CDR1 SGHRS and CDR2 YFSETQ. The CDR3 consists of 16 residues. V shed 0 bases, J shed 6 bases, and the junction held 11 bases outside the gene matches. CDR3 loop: CASSLDVGQLGHGYTF. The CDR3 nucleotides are TGCGCCAGCAGCTTGGATGTGGGACAGCTCGGCCATGGCTACACCTTC.

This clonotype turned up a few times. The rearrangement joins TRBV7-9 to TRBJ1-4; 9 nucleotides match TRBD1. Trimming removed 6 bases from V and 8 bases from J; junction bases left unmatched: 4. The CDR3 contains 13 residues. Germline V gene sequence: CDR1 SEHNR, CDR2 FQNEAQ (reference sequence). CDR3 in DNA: TGTGCCAGCAGAACAGGGGGCAGGGAAAAACTGTTTTTT. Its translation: CASRTGGREKLFF.

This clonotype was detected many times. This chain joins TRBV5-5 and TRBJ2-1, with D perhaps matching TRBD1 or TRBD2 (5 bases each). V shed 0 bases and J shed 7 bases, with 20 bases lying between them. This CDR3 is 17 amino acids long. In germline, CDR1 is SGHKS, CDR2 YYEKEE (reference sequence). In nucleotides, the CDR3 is TGTGCCAGCAGCTTGGAGGCGAGGGGTTACGTAAGGAATGAGCAGTTCTTC. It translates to CASSLEARGYVRNEQFF.

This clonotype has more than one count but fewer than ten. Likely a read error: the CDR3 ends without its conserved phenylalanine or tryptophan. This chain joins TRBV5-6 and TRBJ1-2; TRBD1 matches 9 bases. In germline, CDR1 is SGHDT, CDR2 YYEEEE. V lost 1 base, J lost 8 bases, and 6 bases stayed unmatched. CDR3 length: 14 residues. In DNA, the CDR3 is TGTGCCAGCAGCTTGCAGGGGACAGGGACCGGCTACACCTCC. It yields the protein CASSLQGTGTGYTS.

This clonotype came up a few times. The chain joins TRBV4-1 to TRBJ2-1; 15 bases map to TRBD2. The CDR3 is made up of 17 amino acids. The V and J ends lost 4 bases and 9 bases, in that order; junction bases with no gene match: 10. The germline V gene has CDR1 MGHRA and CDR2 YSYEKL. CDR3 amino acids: CASSRGIGTSGRSEQFF. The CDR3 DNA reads TGCGCCAGCAGCCGAGGGATCGGGACTAGCGGGAGGAGTGAGCAGTTCTTC.

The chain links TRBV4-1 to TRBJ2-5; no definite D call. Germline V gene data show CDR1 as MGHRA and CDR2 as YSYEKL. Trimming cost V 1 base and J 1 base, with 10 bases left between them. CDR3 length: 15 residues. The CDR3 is CASSQVVTVQETQYF. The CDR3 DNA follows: TGCGCCAGCAGCCAAGTCGTCACAGTCCAAGAGACCCAGTACTTC.

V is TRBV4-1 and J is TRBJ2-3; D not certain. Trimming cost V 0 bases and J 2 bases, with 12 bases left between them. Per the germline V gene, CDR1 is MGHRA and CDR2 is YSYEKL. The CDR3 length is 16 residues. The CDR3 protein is CASSQESRVLTDTQYF. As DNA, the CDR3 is TGCGCCAGCAGCCAAGAGTCTAGGGTCCTCACAGATACGCAGTATTTT.

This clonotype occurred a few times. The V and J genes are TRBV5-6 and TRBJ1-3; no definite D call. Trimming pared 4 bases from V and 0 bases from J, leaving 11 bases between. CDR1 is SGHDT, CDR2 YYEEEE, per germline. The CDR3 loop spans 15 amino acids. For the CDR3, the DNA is TGTGCCAGCAGCGTGGGCCCGCACTCTGGAAACACCATATATTTT. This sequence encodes CASSVGPHSGNTIYF.

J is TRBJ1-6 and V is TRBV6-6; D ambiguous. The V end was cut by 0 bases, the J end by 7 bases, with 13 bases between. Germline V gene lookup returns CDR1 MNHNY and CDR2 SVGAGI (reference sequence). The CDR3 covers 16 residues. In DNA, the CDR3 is TGTGCCAGCAGTTACTCGACCCGGTTGACGAATTCACCCCTCCACTTT. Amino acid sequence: CASSYSTRLTNSPLHF.

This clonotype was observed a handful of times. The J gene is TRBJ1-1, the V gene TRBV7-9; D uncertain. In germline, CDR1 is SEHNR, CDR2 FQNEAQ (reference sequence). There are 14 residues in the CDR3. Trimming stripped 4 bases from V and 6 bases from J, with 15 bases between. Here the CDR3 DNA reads TGTGCCAGCAGCTATAGGCTTGACAAGCCTGAAGCTTTCTTT. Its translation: CASSYRLDKPEAFF.

In nucleotides, the CDR3 is TGTGCCAGCAGCCTACTCCCCGTCACTTACACCTTC. This translates into CASSLLPVTYTF. This rearrangement joins TRBV6-1 to TRBJ1-2; D not certain. The germline gives CDR1 MNHNS, CDR2 SASEGT. This CDR3 contains 12 residues. V dropped 6 bases and J dropped 11 bases, with 16 bases sitting between them.

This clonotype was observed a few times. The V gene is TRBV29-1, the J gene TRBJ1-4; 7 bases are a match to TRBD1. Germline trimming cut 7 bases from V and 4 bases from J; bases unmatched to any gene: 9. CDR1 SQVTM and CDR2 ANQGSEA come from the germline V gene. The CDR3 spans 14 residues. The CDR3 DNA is TGCAGCGCCCTCCCCCGGGACAGTAATGAAAAACTGTTTTTT. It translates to CSALPRDSNEKLFF. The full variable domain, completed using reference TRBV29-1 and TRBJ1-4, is SAVISQKPSRDICQRGTSLTIQCQVDSQVTMMFWYRQQPGQSLTLIATANQGSEATYESGFVIDKFPISRPNLTFSTLTVSNMSPEDSSIYLCSALPRDSNEKLFFGSGTQLSVL.

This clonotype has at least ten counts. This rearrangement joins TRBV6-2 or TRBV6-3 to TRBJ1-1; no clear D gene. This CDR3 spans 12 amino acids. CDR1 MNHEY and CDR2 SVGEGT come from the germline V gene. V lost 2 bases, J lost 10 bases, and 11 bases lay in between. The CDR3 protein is CASSYDRVAAFF. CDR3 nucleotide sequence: TGTGCCAGCAGTTACGATAGGGTAGCAGCTTTCTTT.

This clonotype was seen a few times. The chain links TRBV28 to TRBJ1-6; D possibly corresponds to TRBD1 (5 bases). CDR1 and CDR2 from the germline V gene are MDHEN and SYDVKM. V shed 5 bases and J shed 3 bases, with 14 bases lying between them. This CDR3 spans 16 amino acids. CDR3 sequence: CASSPRKGYYNSPLHF. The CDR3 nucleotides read TGTGCCAGCAGTCCCCGGAAGGGGTACTATAATTCACCCCTCCACTTT. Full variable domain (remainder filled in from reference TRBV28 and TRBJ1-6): DVKVTQSSRYLVKRTGEKVFLECVQDMDHENMFWYRQDPGLGLRLIYFSYDVKMKEKGDIPEGYSVSREKKERFSLILESASTNQTSMYLCASSPRKGYYNSPLHFGNGTRLTVT.

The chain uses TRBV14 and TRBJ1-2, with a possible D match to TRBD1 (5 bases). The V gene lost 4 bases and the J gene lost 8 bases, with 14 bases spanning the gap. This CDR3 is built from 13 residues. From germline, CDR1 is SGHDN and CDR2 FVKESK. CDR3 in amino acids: CASSRVQGSGYTF. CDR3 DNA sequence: TGTGCCAGCAGCCGAGTCCAGGGTAGCGGCTACACCTTC. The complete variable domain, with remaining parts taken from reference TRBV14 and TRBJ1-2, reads EAGVTQFPSHSVIEKGQTVTLRCDPISGHDNLYWYRRVMGKEIKFLLHFVKESKQDESGMPNNRFLAERTGGTYSTLKVQPAELEDSGVYFCASSRVQGSGYTFGSGTRLTVV.

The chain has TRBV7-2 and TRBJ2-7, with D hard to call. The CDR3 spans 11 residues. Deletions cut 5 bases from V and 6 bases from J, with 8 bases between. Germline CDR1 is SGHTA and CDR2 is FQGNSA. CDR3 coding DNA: TGTGCCAGCAGCCCGTTAGGCGAGCAGTACTTC. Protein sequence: CASSPLGEQYF.

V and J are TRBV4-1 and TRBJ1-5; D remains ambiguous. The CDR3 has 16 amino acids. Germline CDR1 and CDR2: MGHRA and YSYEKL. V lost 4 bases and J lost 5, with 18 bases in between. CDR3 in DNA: TGCGCCAGCAGCCTTGTAGCAGGCCGCTATTATCAGCCCCAGCATTTT. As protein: CASSLVAGRYYQPQHF.

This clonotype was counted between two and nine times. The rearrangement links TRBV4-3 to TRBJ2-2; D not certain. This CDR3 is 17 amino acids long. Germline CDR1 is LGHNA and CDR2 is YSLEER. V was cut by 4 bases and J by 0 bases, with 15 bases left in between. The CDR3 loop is CASSLRWLATNTGELFF. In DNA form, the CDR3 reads TGCGCCAGCAGCCTGAGGTGGCTGGCCACGAACACCGGGGAGCTGTTTTTT.

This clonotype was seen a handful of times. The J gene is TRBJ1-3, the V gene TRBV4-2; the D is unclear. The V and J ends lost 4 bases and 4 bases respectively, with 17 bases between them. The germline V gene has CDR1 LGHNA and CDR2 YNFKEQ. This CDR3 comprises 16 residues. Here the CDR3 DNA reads TGTGCCAGCAGCCGCAAGGGCGAGGAATCCGGAAACACCATATATTTT. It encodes CASSRKGEESGNTIYF.

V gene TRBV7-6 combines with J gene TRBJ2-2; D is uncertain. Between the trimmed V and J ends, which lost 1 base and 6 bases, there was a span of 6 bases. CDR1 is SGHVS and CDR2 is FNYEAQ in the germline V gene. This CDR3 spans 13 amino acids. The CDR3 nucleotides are TGTGCCAGCAGCTTAGAGTTTTCCGGGGAGCTGTTTTTT. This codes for CASSLEFSGELFF.

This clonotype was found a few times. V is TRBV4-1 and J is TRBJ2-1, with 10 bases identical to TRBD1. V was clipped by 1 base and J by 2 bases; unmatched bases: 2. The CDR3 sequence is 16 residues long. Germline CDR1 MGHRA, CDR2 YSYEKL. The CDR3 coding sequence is TGCGCCAGCAGCCAAGCCGGGACAGGGGCCTACAATGAGCAGTTCTTC. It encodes CASSQAGTGAYNEQFF.

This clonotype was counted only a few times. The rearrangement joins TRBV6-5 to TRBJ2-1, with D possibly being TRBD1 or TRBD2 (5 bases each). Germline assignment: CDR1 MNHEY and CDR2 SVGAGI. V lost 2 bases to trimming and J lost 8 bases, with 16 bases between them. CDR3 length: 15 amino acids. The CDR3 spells CASSYAPGSVDEQFF. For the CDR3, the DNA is TGTGCCAGCAGTTACGCGCCAGGGAGCGTTGATGAGCAGTTCTTC.

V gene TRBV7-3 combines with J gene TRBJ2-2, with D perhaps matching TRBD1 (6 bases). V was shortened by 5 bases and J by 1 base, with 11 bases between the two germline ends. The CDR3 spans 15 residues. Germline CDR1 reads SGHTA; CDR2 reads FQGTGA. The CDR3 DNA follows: TGTGCCAGCAGCCAAACAGGGAGGAACACCGGGGAGCTGTTTTTT. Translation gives CASSQTGRNTGELFF.

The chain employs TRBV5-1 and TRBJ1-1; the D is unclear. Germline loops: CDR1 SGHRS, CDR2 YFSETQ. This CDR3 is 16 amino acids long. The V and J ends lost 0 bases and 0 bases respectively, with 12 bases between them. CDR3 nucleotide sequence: TGCGCCAGCAGCTTGGGGAGCAGCCGCATGAACACTGAAGCTTTCTTT. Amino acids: CASSLGSSRMNTEAFF.

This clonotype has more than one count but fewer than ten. CDR3 in amino acids: CASSQDVDYRTSAGTQYF. DNA of the CDR3: TGTGCCAGCAGCCAAGATGTTGATTACCGCACATCGGCAGGTACGCAGTATTTT. The chain has TRBV4-2 and TRBJ2-3; D gene uncertain. Germline V gene lookup returns CDR1 LGHNA and CDR2 YNFKEQ. Trimming took off 0 bases at V and 8 bases at J, with 24 bases between the two ends. This CDR3 contains 18 residues.